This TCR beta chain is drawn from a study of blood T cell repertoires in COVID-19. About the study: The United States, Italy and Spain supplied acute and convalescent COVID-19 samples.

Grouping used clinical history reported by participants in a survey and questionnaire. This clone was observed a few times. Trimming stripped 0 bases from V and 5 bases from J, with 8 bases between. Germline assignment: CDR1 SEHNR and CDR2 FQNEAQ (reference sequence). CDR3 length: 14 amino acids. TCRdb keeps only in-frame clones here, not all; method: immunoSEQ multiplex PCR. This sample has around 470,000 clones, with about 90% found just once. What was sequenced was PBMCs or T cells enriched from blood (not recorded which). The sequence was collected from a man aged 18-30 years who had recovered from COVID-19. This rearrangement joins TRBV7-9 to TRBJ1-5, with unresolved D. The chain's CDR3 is CASSLAAQDQPQHF. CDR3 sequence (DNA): TGTGCCAGCAGCTTAGCGGCTCAAGATCAGCCCCAGCATTTT.